The clone carrying this T cell receptor (beta chain) was found many times. Other DNA sequences of this sample code for an identical CDR3. Stated treatment: oral pan-JAK inhibitor, 5-10 mg twice daily. The sample is drawn from a study of CD8+ T cells in alopecia areata. Sequencing used cDNA as its template, made by extracting RNA and reverse transcribing it. Profiling relied on immunoSEQ multiplex PCR, and the TCRdb table lists in-frame clones only, not all of them. Of about 190,000 clones listed, 50% to 60% are singletons. This CDR3 is built from 14 residues. Germline CDR1 is MDHEN and CDR2 is SYDVKM. V lost 4 bases, J lost 7 bases, and 7 bases stayed unmatched.

The sequences come from CD4+ T cells sorted from blood, collected at week 4, from a patient treated with tofacitinib. The chain joins TRBV28 to TRBJ2-4, with 7 nucleotides matching TRBD1. The sequence was collected from a human donor with alopecia areata. CDR3 DNA sequence: TGTGCCAGCAGTTCGACCCGACAGGGTAACATTCAGTACTTC. It translates to CASSSTRQGNIQYF.